These 28 T cell receptor beta chains were sequenced from one sample in a study of shared T cell receptors in the human thymus. Here immunoSEQ multiplex PCR was the method, and the copy in TCRdb shows in-frame clones only, minus some. The table lists 630,000 or so clones, approximately 89% of them singletons. This sample also belongs to another study, concerning human thymus T cells.

The sequencing sample was made of thymocytes. These receptors all come from a boy younger than two with a congenital heart defect.

The gene calls are TRBV6-5 and TRBJ2-4; the match to TRBD2 covers 8 bases. V dropped 5 bases and J dropped 0; count of bases not matched to a gene: 3. This CDR3 is built from 15 residues. In germline, CDR1 is MNHEY, CDR2 SVGAGI. In DNA form, the CDR3 reads TGTGCCAGCAGTGCGACTAGCGAAGCCAAAAACATTCAGTACTTC. Amino acids: CASSATSEAKNIQYF.

The chain combines TRBV9 with TRBJ1-2; 10 bases are shared with TRBD1. After removal of 2 bases from V and 0 bases from J, the junction contained 4 bases not matched to a gene. CDR1 and CDR2 from the germline V gene are SGDLS and YYNGEE. The CDR3 spans 16 residues. In DNA, the CDR3 is TGTGCCAGCAGCGTGGGACAGGGGTCCGCTAACTATGGCTACACCTTC. As protein: CASSVGQGSANYGYTF. Complete variable domain (other parts from reference TRBV9 and TRBJ1-2): DSGVTQTPKHLITATGQRVTLRCSPRSGDLSVYWYQQSLDQGLQFLIQYYNGEERAKGNILERFSAQQFPDLHSELNLSSLELGDSALYFCASSVGQGSANYGYTFGSGTRLTVV.

V usage is TRBV25-1 and J usage is TRBJ2-7; D is perhaps TRBD2 (7 bases). Germline V gives CDR1 MGHDK, CDR2 SYGVNS. V lost 8 bases to trimming and J lost 1 base, with 18 bases between them. The CDR3 sequence is 15 residues long. CDR3 residues: CASGRGDYGSYEQYF. The CDR3 region has the DNA TGTGCCAGCGGGAGGGGGGACTATGGTTCCTACGAGCAGTACTTC.

The gene calls are TRBV7-2 and TRBJ1-1; TRBD1 aligns across 9 bases. The CDR3 is made up of 15 amino acids. Germline trimming cut 2 bases from V and 6 bases from J; bases unmatched to any gene: 7. Per the germline V gene, CDR1 is SGHTA and CDR2 is FQGNSA. CDR3 residues: CASSLRDREDPEAFF. Written as DNA, the CDR3 is TGTGCCAGCAGCTTACGGGACAGGGAGGACCCTGAAGCTTTCTTT.

The chain recombines TRBV5-1 with TRBJ2-7; TRBD2 matches 13 bases. The CDR3 extends over 17 amino acids. Germline loops: CDR1 SGHRS, CDR2 YFSETQ. Losses at the gene ends were 4 bases for V and 4 bases for J; bases not matched to a gene: 11. CDR3 sequence: CASSPLFRLAGGYEQYF. DNA for the CDR3: TGCGCCAGCAGCCCCCTCTTCCGACTAGCGGGGGGTTACGAGCAGTACTTC.

This clone occurred once. The V call is TRBV2, the J call TRBJ2-5, with 11 bases matching TRBD1. TRBJ2-7 explains the end of the DNA better; the J call may be wrong. The CDR3 consists of 14 residues. CDR1 is SNHLY and CDR2 is FYNNEI in the germline V gene. In DNA, the CDR3 is TGTGCCAGCTCGGACAGGGGGCGCTCCTACGAGCAGTACTTC. Amino acid sequence: CASSDRGRSYEQYF.

This CDR3 reads CATSSDNDREEGNQPQHF. The CDR3 DNA is TGTGCCACCAGCAGCGACAACGACAGGGAGGAGGGCAATCAGCCCCAGCATTTT. The V call is TRBV15, the J call TRBJ1-5; TRBD1 agrees at 7 bases. This CDR3 spans 18 amino acids. Germline assignment: CDR1 LNHNV and CDR2 YYDKDF (reference sequence). Germline trimming cut 3 bases from V and 2 bases from J; bases unmatched to any gene: 13. The whole variable domain, remainder taken from reference TRBV15 and TRBJ1-5, is DAMVIQNPRYQVTQFGKPVTLSCSQTLNHNVMYWYQQKSSQAPKLLFHYYDKDFNNEADTPDNFQSRRPNTSFCFLDIRSPGLGDTAMYLCATSSDNDREEGNQPQHFGDGTRLSIL.

This clone was seen once. The chain is built from TRBV28 and TRBJ2-2; 13 bases fit TRBD2. The J segment lost 1 base and the V segment lost 4 bases, leaving 6 bases of the junction unmatched. The germline CDR1 and CDR2 sequences are MDHEN and SYDVKM. The CDR3 has 18 amino acids. The CDR3 bases are TGTGCCAGCAGTTCCCCGGGACTAGCGGGAATGAACACCGGGGAGCTGTTTTTT. Its protein is CASSSPGLAGMNTGELFF.

V gene TRBV7-9 combines with J gene TRBJ2-7; 11 nucleotides match TRBD2. Germline-derived CDR1 and CDR2 are SEHNR and FQNEAQ (reference sequence). This CDR3 region has 15 residues. V shed 4 bases and J 5 bases; nucleotides not matched to a gene: 7. CDR3 residues: CASSSNRLAGHEQYF. The CDR3, as DNA: TGTGCCAGCAGCTCCAATAGACTAGCGGGACACGAGCAGTACTTC.

The CDR3 region has the DNA TGTGCCAGCACCTCCTCCCGGGAGCTGTTTTTT. Translating gives CASTSSRELFF. This rearrangement joins TRBV25-1 to TRBJ2-2; D not certain. CDR3 length equals 11 residues. Deletions cut 7 bases from V and 9 bases from J, with 9 bases between. CDR1 and CDR2 (germline): MGHDK, SYGVNS.

The chain carries TRBV18 and TRBJ1-4; tentatively, D is TRBD1 (6 bases). CDR3 length: 15 residues. Trimming pared 6 bases from V and 7 bases from J, leaving 18 bases between. CDR1 and CDR2 from the germline V gene are KGHSH and LQKENI. CDR3 in DNA: TGTGCCAGCTCGCAATCAGGCCTGGGGGCTGAAAAACTGTTTTTT. Residues: CASSQSGLGAEKLFF.

This chain links TRBV19 with TRBJ1-1; possible D gene TRBD1, 5 bases. CDR1 and CDR2 (germline): LNHDA, SQIVND (reference sequence). The CDR3 has 13 residues. Trimming cost V 8 bases and J 0 bases, with 10 bases left between them. CDR3: CASVGGVNTEAFF. In DNA form, the CDR3 reads TGTGCCAGTGTTGGAGGGGTGAACACTGAAGCTTTCTTT.

This rearrangement joins TRBV5-6 to TRBJ2-2; TRBD2 aligns across 9 bases. With V trimmed by 0 bases and J by 2 bases, 8 bases remained unmatched. The CDR3 has 18 amino acids. In germline, CDR1 is SGHDT, CDR2 YYEEEE. CDR3 nucleotide sequence: TGTGCCAGCAGCTTGGCCGGGCTAGCGGGGATTAACACCGGGGAGCTGTTTTTT. It yields the protein CASSLAGLAGINTGELFF.

This chain uses TRBV6-6 with TRBJ1-4; D might be TRBD1 (5 bases). V was shortened by 7 bases and J by 6 bases, with 18 bases between the two germline ends. Germline loops: CDR1 MNHNY, CDR2 SVGAGI (reference sequence). The CDR3 loop spans 15 amino acids. The CDR3 loop is CASNPRTPKYEKLFF. The CDR3 DNA reads as TGTGCCAGCAACCCCCGGACACCCAAGTATGAAAAACTGTTTTTT.

A few counts support this clone. The rearrangement uses TRBV5-1 and TRBJ2-1, with TRBD2 matching 13 bases. The CDR3 extends over 22 amino acids. J gave up 1 base and V 2 bases, and 18 bases lay outside the gene matches. Germline V lookup: CDR1 SGHRS, CDR2 YFSETQ. CDR3 DNA sequence: TGCGCCAGCAGCTTCCCCCGCGGACTAGCGGGGGATATTAACGTTTCCTACAATGAGCAGTTCTTC. Its protein product is CASSFPRGLAGDINVSYNEQFF.

J is TRBJ2-2 and V is TRBV5-1; D gene uncertain. V lost 6 bases and J lost 1, with 13 bases in between. CDR1 is SGHRS, CDR2 YFSETQ, per germline. CDR3 length: 15 amino acids. CDR3 DNA: TGCGCCAGCACTGAAAACAGCCAGAACACCGGGGAGCTGTTTTTT. It translates to CASTENSQNTGELFF.

The rearrangement joins TRBV19 to TRBJ1-5, with D perhaps matching TRBD1 (6 bases). The V gene's germline CDR1 is LNHDA and CDR2 SQIVND (reference sequence). V lost 7 bases and J lost 7, with 26 bases in between. The CDR3 loop spans 17 amino acids. CDR3 residues: CASNSPGHRDIPQPQHF. CDR3 bases: TGTGCCAGTAACTCCCCCGGGCACAGGGATATTCCCCAGCCCCAGCATTTT. Full variable domain (outside the CDR3, taken from reference TRBV19 and TRBJ1-5): DGGITQSPKYLFRKEGQNVTLSCEQNLNHDAMYWYRQDPGQGLRLIYYSQIVNDFQKGDIAEGYSVSREKKESFPLTVTSAQKNPTAFYLCASNSPGHRDIPQPQHFGDGTRLSIL.

V gene TRBV2 combines with J gene TRBJ2-5; 8 bases fit TRBD2. Unmatched junction bases numbered 11, after V lost 3 bases and J lost 5 bases. The CDR3 is 16 amino acids. The V gene's germline CDR1 is SNHLY and CDR2 FYNNEI. CDR3 sequence: CASSESEREIWETQYF. The CDR3 DNA follows: TGTGCCAGCAGTGAGTCAGAGCGGGAGATATGGGAGACCCAGTACTTC.

The chain links TRBV2 to TRBJ1-1; no reliable D call. The CDR3 covers 12 residues. V dropped 11 bases and J dropped 2 bases, with 12 bases sitting between them. Looked up from germline, CDR1 is SNHLY and CDR2 is FYNNEI. The CDR3 spells CARTEENTEAFF. CDR3 bases: TGTGCCCGAACGGAGGAAAACACTGAAGCTTTCTTT. Full variable domain (rest looked up from reference TRBV2 and TRBJ1-1): EPEVTQTPSHQVTQMGQEVILRCVPISNHLYFYWYRQILGQKVEFLVSFYNNEISEKSEIFDDQFSVERPDGSNFTLKIRSTKLEDSAMYFCARTEENTEAFFGQGTRLTVV.

The chain recombines TRBV6-5 with TRBJ2-3; the match to TRBD1 covers 9 bases. The J segment lost 0 bases and the V segment lost 6 bases, leaving 4 bases of the junction unmatched. This CDR3 is built from 15 residues. Germline CDR1 is MNHEY and CDR2 is SVGAGI. CDR3 loop: CASRTGGDSTDTQYF. The CDR3, as DNA: TGTGCCAGCAGGACAGGGGGTGATAGCACAGATACGCAGTATTTT.

J is TRBJ1-1 and V is TRBV4-1; D uncertain. CDR1 and CDR2 from the germline V gene are MGHRA and YSYEKL. V was cut by 3 bases and J by 4 bases, with 15 bases left in between. This CDR3 is 15 amino acids long. CDR3 in DNA: TGCGCCAGCAGCCACTCCGGGTCCGAGGGCACTGAAGCTTTCTTT. Encoded protein: CASSHSGSEGTEAFF.

V usage is TRBV19 and J usage is TRBJ1-2; 8 positions match TRBD1. The CDR3 sequence is 15 residues long. Trimming took 4 bases from V and 0 from J; bases not matched to a gene: 4. Germline CDR1 reads LNHDA; CDR2 reads SQIVND (reference sequence). This CDR3 is CASSTGQGPNYGYTF. DNA for the CDR3: TGTGCCAGTAGTACCGGACAGGGTCCTAACTATGGCTACACCTTC. Using reference TRBV19 and TRBJ1-2 for the parts outside the CDR3, the full variable domain is DGGITQSPKYLFRKEGQNVTLSCEQNLNHDAMYWYRQDPGQGLRLIYYSQIVNDFQKGDIAEGYSVSREKKESFPLTVTSAQKNPTAFYLCASSTGQGPNYGYTFGSGTRLTVV.

The chain's CDR3 is CSVQPRGHWNTEAFF. The CDR3 nucleotides read TGCAGCGTCCAACCCCGGGGACATTGGAACACTGAAGCTTTCTTT. The J gene is TRBJ1-1, the V gene TRBV29-1; maybe TRBD1 (6 bases). This CDR3 spans 15 amino acids. Germline CDR1 SQVTM, CDR2 ANQGSEA. V dropped 6 bases and J dropped 1 base, with 18 bases sitting between them.

The sample holds a few counts of this clone. The same CDR3 arises from other DNA sequences in this sample as well. This chain joins TRBV29-1 and TRBJ2-5, with D uncertain. Germline assignment: CDR1 SQVTM and CDR2 ANQGSEA. The CDR3 is 11 amino acids. V was clipped by 2 bases and J by 4 bases, with 5 bases between them. CDR3 DNA sequence: TGCAGCGTTGAATTCGGAGAGACCCAGTACTTC. Translation: CSVEFGETQYF.

CDR3 region: CASSPLAQSNNEQFF. CDR3 sequence (DNA): TGTGCCAGCAGTCCCCTGGCCCAATCCAACAATGAGCAGTTCTTC. The genes are TRBV28 and TRBJ2-1; D is ambiguous. CDR1 and CDR2 (germline): MDHEN, SYDVKM. V gave up 5 bases and J gave up 5 bases, with 16 bases separating them. This CDR3 has 15 amino acids.

The gene calls are TRBV10-2 and TRBJ2-5; no clear D. V was trimmed by 8 bases and J by 6 bases, leaving 13 bases between them. Germline V gene lookup returns CDR1 WSHSY and CDR2 SAAADI. This CDR3 spans 12 amino acids. CDR3 DNA sequence: TGCGCCAGCTGCGGTAGCCTAAAGACCCAGTACTTC. Encoded protein: CASCGSLKTQYF.

The chain carries TRBV29-1 and TRBJ1-1; D possibly corresponds to TRBD1 (6 bases). CDR1 SQVTM and CDR2 ANQGSEA come from the germline V gene. CDR3 length equals 13 residues. V was pared by 6 bases and J by 4 bases, with 15 bases between. The CDR3, as DNA: TGCAGCGTGGGCCGGGACAACGGCACTGAAGCTTTCTTT. Translated: CSVGRDNGTEAFF.

The chain is built from TRBV6-1 and TRBJ2-2; TRBD2 matches 14 bases. The CDR3 is 18 amino acids. Trimming took 3 bases from V and 1 from J; bases not matched to a gene: 4. Germline values: CDR1 MNHNS, CDR2 SASEGT. Here the CDR3 DNA reads TGTGCCAGCAGTGATGCGACTAGCGGGGGGGAGAACACCGGGGAGCTGTTTTTT. This sequence encodes CASSDATSGGENTGELFF.